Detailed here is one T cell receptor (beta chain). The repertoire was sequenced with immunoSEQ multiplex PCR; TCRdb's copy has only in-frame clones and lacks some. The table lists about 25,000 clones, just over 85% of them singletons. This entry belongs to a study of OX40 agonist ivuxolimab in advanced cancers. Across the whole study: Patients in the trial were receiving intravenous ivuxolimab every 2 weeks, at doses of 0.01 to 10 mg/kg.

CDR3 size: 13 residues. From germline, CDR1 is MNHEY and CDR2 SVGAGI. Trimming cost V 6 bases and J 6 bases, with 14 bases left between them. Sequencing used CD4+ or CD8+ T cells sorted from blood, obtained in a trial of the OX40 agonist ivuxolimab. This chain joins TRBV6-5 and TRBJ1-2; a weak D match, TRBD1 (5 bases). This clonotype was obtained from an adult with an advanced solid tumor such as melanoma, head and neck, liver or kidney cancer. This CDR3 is CASSHRGEDGYTF. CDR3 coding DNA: TGTGCCAGCAGCCACCGGGGGGAGGATGGCTACACCTTC.